These 9 T cell receptor beta chains originate from one sample sequenced in a study of blood T cell repertoires in COVID-19. Assay: immunoSEQ multiplex PCR; the TCRdb copy retains only in-frame clones and omits some. Of roughly 200,000 clones listed, roughly nine tenths were seen once; the top ten hold about 2.1%. The sequencing input was PBMCs or T cells enriched from blood (not recorded which). These receptors originate from a woman aged 40 to 49 with acute COVID-19.

The CDR3 nucleotides are TGTGCCAGCAGACAGGCAGAGACCACCCATGGCTACACCTTC. Encoded protein: CASRQAETTHGYTF. This chain connects TRBV2 to TRBJ1-2, with D maybe TRBD1 (5 bases). Germline lookup yields CDR1 SNHLY and CDR2 FYNNEI. Trimming left V 6 bases short and J 6 bases short, with 17 bases between. This CDR3 spans 14 amino acids.

The rearrangement joins TRBV7-2 to TRBJ2-1, with 10 bases lining up with TRBD2. V was pared by 5 bases and J by 6 bases, with 10 bases of the junction left unmatched. This CDR3 region has 16 residues. Germline CDR1 SGHTA, CDR2 FQGNSA. For the CDR3, the DNA is TGTGCCAGCAGCCCGGCCCGAGCGGGGGGGCGCAATGAGCAGTTCTTC. This gives the protein CASSPARAGGRNEQFF.

V gene TRBV18 combines with J gene TRBJ2-7; D remains unclear. Trimming took off 4 bases at V and 2 bases at J, with 9 bases between the two ends. The length of the CDR3 is 13 residues. Germline V gene lookup returns CDR1 KGHSH and CDR2 LQKENI. The CDR3: CASSLLPAYEQYF. CDR3 sequence (DNA): TGTGCCAGCTCACTTCTCCCGGCCTACGAGCAGTACTTC.

V usage is TRBV7-9 and J usage is TRBJ2-2; maybe TRBD1 (6 bases). CDR1 is SEHNR and CDR2 is FQNEAQ in the germline V gene (reference sequence). Between the trimmed V and J ends, which lost 6 bases and 4 bases, there was a span of 9 bases. This CDR3 has 13 amino acids. CDR3 nucleotides: TGTGCCAGCAGGTTACAGGGCACCGGGGAGCTGTTTTTT. It translates to CASRLQGTGELFF.

This chain uses TRBV7-2 with TRBJ2-2, with TRBD1 as a possible D gene (6 bases). Germline loops: CDR1 SGHTA, CDR2 FQGNSA. The germline V and J ends were trimmed by 4 bases and 4 bases, with 16 bases remaining between them. This CDR3 comprises 16 residues. CDR3 nucleotide sequence: TGTGCCAGCAGCTCTACAGGGTCGACGGGCACCGGGGAGCTGTTTTTT. It encodes CASSSTGSTGTGELFF.

The rearrangement uses TRBV4-3 and TRBJ2-3, with D perhaps matching TRBD1 (5 bases). The CDR3 is made up of 14 amino acids. Trimming pared 4 bases from V and 3 bases from J, leaving 11 bases between. The germline V gene encodes CDR1 LGHNA and CDR2 YSLEER. CDR3 loop: CASSPAQGTDTQYF. As DNA, the CDR3 is TGCGCCAGCAGCCCGGCCCAGGGAACAGATACGCAGTATTTT.

The chain couples TRBV7-2 to TRBJ2-6; TRBD2 might be the D (6 bases). V shed 5 bases and J shed 0 bases, with 8 bases lying between them. Germline CDR1 SGHTA, CDR2 FQGNSA. The CDR3 length is 15 residues. The CDR3 DNA follows: TGTGCCAGCAGCCGGGGGAGCTCTGGGGCCAACGTCCTGACTTTC. As protein: CASSRGSSGANVLTF.

The rearrangement joins TRBV7-9 to TRBJ1-2, with D hard to call. Germline values: CDR1 SEHNR, CDR2 FQNEAQ (reference sequence). V shed 7 bases and J shed 6 bases, with 18 bases lying between them. This CDR3 region has 14 residues. CDR3 in amino acids: CASTPLGIGDGYTF. The CDR3 DNA reads TGTGCCAGCACCCCGCTCGGGATAGGAGATGGCTACACCTTC.

The chain couples TRBV7-2 to TRBJ2-3; 12 bases agree with TRBD1. CDR3 length: 16 amino acids. From germline, CDR1 is SGHTA and CDR2 FQGNSA. The V segment lost 5 bases and the J segment 8 bases; nucleotides outside the gene matches: 11. CDR3 sequence (DNA): TGTGCCAGCAGCGCGGCGGTCGGGACAGGGGGCTTTACGCAGTATTTT. Translated: CASSAAVGTGGFTQYF.